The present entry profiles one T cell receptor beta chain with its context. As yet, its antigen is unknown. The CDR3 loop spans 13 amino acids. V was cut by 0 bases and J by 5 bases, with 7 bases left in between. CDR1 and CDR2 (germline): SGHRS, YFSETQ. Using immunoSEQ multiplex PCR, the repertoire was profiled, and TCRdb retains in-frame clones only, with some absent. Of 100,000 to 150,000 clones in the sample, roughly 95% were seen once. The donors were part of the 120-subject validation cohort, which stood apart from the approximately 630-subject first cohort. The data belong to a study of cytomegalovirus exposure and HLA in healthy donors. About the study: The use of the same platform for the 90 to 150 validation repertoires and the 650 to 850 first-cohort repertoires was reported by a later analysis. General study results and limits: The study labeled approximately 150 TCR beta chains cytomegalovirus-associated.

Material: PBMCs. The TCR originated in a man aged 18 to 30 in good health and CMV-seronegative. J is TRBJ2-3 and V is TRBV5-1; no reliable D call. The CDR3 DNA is TGCGCCAGCAGCTTGGGAACAGTAGATACGCAGTATTTT. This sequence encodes CASSLGTVDTQYF.